A single T cell receptor beta chain is shown here with its context. Germline lookup yields CDR1 LGHDT and CDR2 YNNKEL (reference sequence). V dropped 7 bases and J dropped 4 bases, with 22 bases sitting between them. This CDR3 comprises 16 residues. The data belong to a study of blood T cell repertoires in COVID-19. About the research overall: Specimens from acute and convalescent COVID-19 originated in the United States, Italy and Spain. Sample material is recorded as cDNA or gDNA derived from T cells, B-cell-depleted T cells, or PBMCs.

Original handling: Reference gene primers were amplified, and this amplification served to estimate nucleated cell counts. The data were produced by immunoSEQ multiplex PCR, yet TCRdb's version contains in-frame clones alone and is incomplete. V, J and clone size reflect that table, while D and trimming were determined from the DNA. The repertoire includes 250,000 to 350,000 clones, about 89% of them detected once, and 0.75% to 0.9% sits in the top ten. Specimen: peripheral blood. The sequence was collected from a young man with acute or convalescent COVID-19. The chain has TRBV3-1 (or the pseudogene TRBV3-2) and TRBJ1-1; D might be TRBD1 (6 bases). CDR3 in amino acids: CASTSRGTGRSTEAFF. The CDR3 DNA sequence: TGTGCCAGCACCTCAAGGGGCACAGGGCGCTCCACTGAAGCTTTCTTT.